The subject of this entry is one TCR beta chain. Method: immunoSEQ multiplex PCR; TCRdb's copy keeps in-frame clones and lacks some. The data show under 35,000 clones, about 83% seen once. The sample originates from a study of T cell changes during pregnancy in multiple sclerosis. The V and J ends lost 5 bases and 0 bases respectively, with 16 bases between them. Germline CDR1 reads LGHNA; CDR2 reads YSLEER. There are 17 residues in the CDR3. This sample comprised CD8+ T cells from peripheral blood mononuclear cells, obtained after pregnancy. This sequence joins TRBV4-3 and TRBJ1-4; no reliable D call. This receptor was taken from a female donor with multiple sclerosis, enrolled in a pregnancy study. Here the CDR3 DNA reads TGCGCCAGCAGCACCTCCGGGGTCCCCGCAACTAATGAAAAACTGTTTTTT. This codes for CASSTSGVPATNEKLFF.